This T cell receptor (beta chain) was captured by sequencing in a study of CD8 T cells in Susac syndrome. Germline CDR1 is SGHRS and CDR2 is YFSETQ. The V gene lost 4 bases and the J gene lost 3 bases, with 18 bases spanning the gap. The CDR3 is 16 residues long. With random hexamers, reverse transcription was performed on about 0.5 to 1 ug of RNA. Amplification of TCR beta CDR3 spanned 54 Vbeta and 13 Jbeta via immunoSEQ multiplex PCR. Using its own MiXCR run on the immunoSEQ multiplex PCR reads, TCRdb lists one record per CDR3 protein. The sample has approximately 80,000 distinct CDR3 sequences, around nine tenths seen once.

J is TRBJ2-3 and V is TRBV5-1; weak D call: TRBD1 (5 bases). The source of this sequence is a human donor with multiple sclerosis. The sample consisted of CD8+ T cells from PBMCs. The chain's CDR3 is CASSPTTQTVTDTQYF. As DNA, the CDR3 is TGCGCCAGCAGCCCCACTACTCAGACAGTGACAGATACGCAGTATTTT.